Following are 19 T cell receptor beta chains from one sample sequenced in a study of T cells in tuberculosis. TCRdb keeps only in-frame clones here, not all; method: immunoSEQ multiplex PCR. The data hold fewer than 35,000 clones, with roughly 95% observed a single time. Sequenced material: PBMCs. These receptors came from a donor between 10 and 35 years old with latent tuberculosis or without tuberculosis infection.

The chain recombines TRBV2 with TRBJ2-3; no definite D call. There are 13 residues in the CDR3. Germline lookup yields CDR1 SNHLY and CDR2 FYNNEI. V lost 7 bases, J lost 0 bases, and 8 bases lay in between. CDR3 region: CASIKASTDTQYF. The CDR3 DNA reads as TGTGCCAGCATAAAAGCAAGCACAGATACGCAGTATTTT.

This chain links TRBV30 with TRBJ2-2, with TRBD2 as a possible D gene (7 bases). The CDR3 runs to 15 residues. Trimming took off 3 bases at V and 5 bases at J, with 16 bases between the two ends. Germline CDR1 is GTSNPN and CDR2 is SVGIG (reference sequence). Written as DNA, the CDR3 is TGTGCCTGGAGGGGAGGGGGACATACGACCGGGGAGCTGTTTTTT. It codes for CAWRGGGHTTGELFF.

The chain employs TRBV27 and TRBJ2-7; TRBD2 might be the D (7 bases). Per germline, CDR1 MNHEY and CDR2 SMNVEV (reference sequence). The CDR3 is made up of 17 amino acids. V lost 1 base to trimming and J lost 1 base, with 17 bases between them. Here the CDR3 reads CASSLFGGAFSSYEQYF. In DNA, the CDR3 is TGTGCCAGCAGTTTATTTGGGGGGGCATTTTCGTCCTACGAGCAGTACTTC.

This chain connects TRBV5-1 to TRBJ2-2; a possible D gene is TRBD1 (6 bases). CDR1 and CDR2 from the germline V gene are SGHRS and YFSETQ. Trimming left V 5 bases short and J 0 bases short, with 8 bases between. The CDR3 is 14 residues long. The CDR3 DNA sequence: TGCGCCAGCAGTCAGGGGACGAACACCGGGGAGCTGTTTTTT. Translating gives CASSQGTNTGELFF.

This clone was detected only once. The genes are TRBV7-8 and TRBJ1-1, with D possibly being TRBD1 (6 bases). The CDR3 runs 16 residues. Germline-derived CDR1 and CDR2 are SGHVS and FQNEAQ. Trimming shortened V by 1 base and J by 1 base, and 13 bases separated the two germline ends. The CDR3 DNA follows: TGTGCCAGCAGCTTAGGGACGGGACAAAAGAACACTGAAGCTTTCTTT. Amino acids: CASSLGTGQKNTEAFF.

The genes are TRBV6-1 and TRBJ2-4, with D uncertain. CDR1 MNHNS and CDR2 SASEGT come from the germline V gene. CDR3 length equals 15 residues. Trimming shortened V by 5 bases and J by 1 base, and 12 bases separated the two germline ends. CDR3 bases: TGTGCCAGCAGTCCAGAGGTGTTGGCCAAAAACATTCAGTACTTC. Protein sequence: CASSPEVLAKNIQYF.

The rearrangement links TRBV10-1 to TRBJ2-7; TRBD2 aligns across 11 bases. The CDR3 contains 16 residues. V shed 5 bases and J 0 bases; nucleotides not matched to a gene: 6. CDR1 and CDR2 from the germline V gene are WNHNN and SYGVQD (reference sequence). The chain's CDR3 is CASSSSGGFSSYEQYF. DNA for the CDR3: TGCGCCAGCAGTTCTAGCGGGGGGTTTAGCTCCTACGAGCAGTACTTC.

V usage is TRBV7-2 and J usage is TRBJ2-1; 7 nucleotides align to TRBD1. CDR3 length: 15 amino acids. Trimming removed 1 base from V and 8 bases from J; junction bases left unmatched: 8. Germline assignment: CDR1 SGHTA and CDR2 FQGNSA. Here the CDR3 reads CASSLVPGGKDEQFF. In DNA, the CDR3 is TGTGCCAGCAGCTTAGTTCCAGGGGGAAAAGATGAGCAGTTCTTC. Using reference TRBV7-2 and TRBJ2-1 for the parts outside the CDR3, the full variable domain is GAGVSQSPSNKVTEKGKDVELRCDPISGHTALYWYRQSLGQGLEFLIYFQGNSAPDKSGLPSDRFSAERTGGSVSTLTIQRTQQEDSAVYLCASSLVPGGKDEQFFGPGTRLTVL.

CDR3 DNA: TGTGCCAGTAGTATAGAGGCAGGAAACTATGGCTACACCTTC. This sequence encodes CASSIEAGNYGYTF. This chain uses TRBV19 with TRBJ1-2; D unclear. V lost 0 bases to trimming and J lost 2 bases, with 7 bases between them. CDR1 and CDR2 from the germline V gene are LNHDA and SQIVND (reference sequence). The CDR3 loop spans 14 amino acids.

The chain recombines TRBV5-1 with TRBJ1-1, with 12 bases identical to TRBD1. Trimming at V came to 2 bases and at J to 1 base, leaving 12 bases not matched to a gene. CDR3 size: 19 residues. Germline V lookup: CDR1 SGHRS, CDR2 YFSETQ. CDR3 bases: TGCGCCAGCAGCTTTAGACCCCATGGGACAGGGGGCAAGAACACTGAAGCTTTCTTT. It yields the protein CASSFRPHGTGGKNTEAFF.

This clone was picked up one time. CDR3 sequence reads: CASSPQLSQYF. As DNA, the CDR3 is TGTGCCAGCAGCCCCCAGTTGTCGCAGTATTTT. This chain connects TRBV7-9 to TRBJ2-3; D is unresolved. The CDR3 runs 11 residues. Germline-derived CDR1 and CDR2 are SEHNR and FQNEAQ (reference sequence). Trimming took 5 bases from V and 10 from J, leaving 10 bases between them.

The V gene is TRBV7-2, the J gene TRBJ2-3, with 11 nucleotides matching TRBD2. This CDR3 comprises 15 residues. The germline CDR1 and CDR2 sequences are SGHTA and FQGNSA. J gave up 4 bases and V 5 bases, and 5 bases lay outside the gene matches. CDR3: CASSAGLAVSDTQYF. CDR3 DNA: TGTGCCAGCAGCGCGGGACTAGCGGTGTCAGATACGCAGTATTTT.

The rearrangement uses TRBV21-1 and TRBJ1-5. TRBV21-1 counts as a pseudogene. This CDR3 has 17 amino acids. CDR3 nucleotide sequence: TGTGCCAGCAGCAAAGTCTCGTCGGCGGGGGACAATCAGCCCCAGCATTTT. It yields the protein CASSKVSSAGDNQPQHF.

V is TRBV6-1 and J is TRBJ2-1, with TRBD2 matching over 10 bases. CDR1 and CDR2 (germline): MNHNS, SASEGT. V shed 2 bases and J 8 bases; nucleotides not matched to a gene: 9. This CDR3 has 16 amino acids. Here the CDR3 DNA reads TGTGCCAGCAGTGAAATCCCTAGCGGGGGTGTGGATGAGCAGTTCTTC. Encoded protein: CASSEIPSGGVDEQFF.

The chain employs TRBV18 and TRBJ1-6, with D possibly matching TRBD1 (5 bases). The V and J ends lost 3 bases and 7 bases respectively, with 10 bases between them. Germline V gene lookup returns CDR1 KGHSH and CDR2 LQKENI. The CDR3 covers 14 residues. In DNA, the CDR3 is TGTGCCAGCTCACCTGACAGCCTAAATTCACCCCTCCACTTT. Its protein product is CASSPDSLNSPLHF.

This sequence joins TRBV7-8 and TRBJ1-3; D call uncertain. Trimming left V 3 bases short and J 4 bases short, with 16 bases between. There are 16 residues in the CDR3. CDR1 SGHVS and CDR2 FQNEAQ come from the germline V gene. CDR3 loop: CASSLEGSPGGNTIYF. The CDR3 DNA sequence: TGTGCCAGCAGCTTGGAGGGCAGCCCGGGCGGAAACACCATATATTTT.

This sequence joins TRBV2 and TRBJ2-3; 13 positions agree with TRBD2. Germline CDR1 reads SNHLY; CDR2 reads FYNNEI. The junction had 7 bases not matched to a gene; V was cut back by 6 bases and J by 7 bases. The CDR3 length is 15 residues. In DNA, the CDR3 is TGTGCCAGCAGCCCTACTAGCGGGGGGGCTAATACGCAGTATTTT. It codes for CASSPTSGGANTQYF.

This chain connects TRBV19 to TRBJ2-2, with D tentatively TRBD1 (5 bases). Deletions cut 5 bases from V and 8 bases from J, with 21 bases between. The CDR3 has 16 amino acids. Germline V gene lookup returns CDR1 LNHDA and CDR2 SQIVND (reference sequence). CDR3 sequence reads: CASSPGHPDAPGELFF. The CDR3 DNA sequence: TGTGCCAGTAGTCCCGGACACCCCGACGCTCCGGGGGAGCTGTTTTTT. Full variable domain (outside the CDR3, taken from reference TRBV19 and TRBJ2-2): DGGITQSPKYLFRKEGQNVTLSCEQNLNHDAMYWYRQDPGQGLRLIYYSQIVNDFQKGDIAEGYSVSREKKESFPLTVTSAQKNPTAFYLCASSPGHPDAPGELFFGEGSRLTVL.

This chain joins TRBV4-3 and TRBJ2-1; 11 positions match TRBD2. Germline trimming cut 0 bases from V and 2 bases from J; bases unmatched to any gene: 3. The CDR3 is made up of 17 amino acids. Germline V lookup: CDR1 LGHNA, CDR2 YSLEER. Here the CDR3 reads CASSQELAGVPYNEQFF. As DNA, the CDR3 is TGCGCCAGCAGCCAAGAACTAGCGGGGGTCCCCTACAATGAGCAGTTCTTC.